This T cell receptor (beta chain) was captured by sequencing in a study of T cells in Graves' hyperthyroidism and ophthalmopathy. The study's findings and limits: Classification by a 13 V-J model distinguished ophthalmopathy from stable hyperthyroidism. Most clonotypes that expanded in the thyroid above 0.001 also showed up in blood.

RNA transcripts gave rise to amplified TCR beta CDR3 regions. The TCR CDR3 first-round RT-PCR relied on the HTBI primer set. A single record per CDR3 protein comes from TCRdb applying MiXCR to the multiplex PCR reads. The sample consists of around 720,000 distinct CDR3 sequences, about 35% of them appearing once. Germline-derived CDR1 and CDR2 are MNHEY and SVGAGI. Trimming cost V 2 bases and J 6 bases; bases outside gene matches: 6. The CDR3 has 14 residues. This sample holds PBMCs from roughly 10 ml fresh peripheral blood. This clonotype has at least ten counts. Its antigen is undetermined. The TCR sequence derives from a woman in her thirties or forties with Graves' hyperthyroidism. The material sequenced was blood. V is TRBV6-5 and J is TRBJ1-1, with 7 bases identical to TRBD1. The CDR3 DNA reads TGTGCCAGCAGTTACAACAGGGGCGCGTCTGAAGCTTTCTTT. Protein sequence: CASSYNRGASEAFF.